These 32 T cell receptor beta chains were all obtained from the same sample, sequenced in a study of T cells in localized non-small cell lung cancer. Some clones are missing from TCRdb's copy, which holds only in-frame ones; the method was immunoSEQ multiplex PCR. The repertoire holds approximately 2,500 clones, more than 30% seen once, with 12% in the top ten. Sequencing used lung tumor tissue, obtained before any cancer treatment. The receptors come from a male donor at least 60 years old with stage I squamous cell lung carcinoma.

The chain joins TRBV5-1 to TRBJ2-2; D possibly uses TRBD1 or TRBD2 (5 bases each). From germline, CDR1 is SGHRS and CDR2 YFSETQ. The length of the CDR3 is 16 residues. Trimming left V 1 base short and J 7 bases short, with 17 bases between. CDR3 in amino acids: CASSLTNGGFSGELFF. As DNA, the CDR3 is TGCGCCAGCAGCTTGACCAATGGGGGATTCAGCGGGGAGCTGTTTTTT.

This chain links TRBV18 with TRBJ2-3; 11 bases fit TRBD2. CDR1 KGHSH and CDR2 LQKENI come from the germline V gene. The CDR3 consists of 17 residues. Trimming removed 3 bases from V and 2 bases from J; junction bases left unmatched: 7. CDR3 DNA sequence: TGTGCCAGCTCACCCCTAGCGGGAGGATCCCCCACAGATACGCAGTATTTT. Translating gives CASSPLAGGSPTDTQYF.

This clone was recorded a few times. This sequence joins TRBV14 and TRBJ1-6; 7 nucleotides agree with TRBD1. This CDR3 comprises 17 residues. Germline CDR1 SGHDN, CDR2 FVKESK. J lost 0 bases, V lost 3 bases, and 5 bases had no gene match. The CDR3: CASSHASGGSYNSPLHF. In DNA form, the CDR3 reads TGTGCCAGCAGCCATGCCTCAGGGGGCTCCTATAATTCACCCCTCCACTTT. The variable domain in full, completed from reference TRBV14 and TRBJ1-6, reads EAGVTQFPSHSVIEKGQTVTLRCDPISGHDNLYWYRRVMGKEIKFLLHFVKESKQDESGMPNNRFLAERTGGTYSTLKVQPAELEDSGVYFCASSHASGGSYNSPLHFGNGTRLTVT.

J is TRBJ1-6 and V is TRBV19; no definite D call. The CDR3 length is 15 residues. Germline V gene lookup returns CDR1 LNHDA and CDR2 SQIVND (reference sequence). V lost 5 bases and J 10 bases, leaving 18 bases between the germline ends. Here the CDR3 DNA reads TGTGCCAGTAGTGTACCGGGCCGACTCCTATCACCCCTCCACTTT. Protein: CASSVPGRLLSPLHF.

The chain links TRBV19 to TRBJ1-4; D is uncertain. Germline V gene data show CDR1 as LNHDA and CDR2 as SQIVND (reference sequence). CDR3 size: 16 residues. V was shortened by 6 bases and J by 0 bases, with 14 bases between the two germline ends. CDR3 nucleotides: TGTGCCAGTAGATCTTCAACAGCTGCAACTAATGAAAAACTGTTTTTT. Amino acids: CASRSSTAATNEKLFF.

This chain connects TRBV28 to TRBJ1-1; the D is unclear. Germline values: CDR1 MDHEN, CDR2 SYDVKM. This CDR3 is 12 amino acids long. V dropped 6 bases and J dropped 0 bases, with 5 bases sitting between them. CDR3 sequence: CASSRMNTEAFF. CDR3 DNA: TGTGCCAGCAGCCGGATGAACACTGAAGCTTTCTTT.

CDR3 in DNA: TGTGCCAGCAGTTCTGGGGGCATTGGCAATCAGCCCCAGCATTTT. Translating it yields CASSSGGIGNQPQHF. The chain employs TRBV28 and TRBJ1-5, with D possibly being TRBD1 (6 bases). Trimming left V 4 bases short and J 2 bases short, with 12 bases between. Germline V gene sequence: CDR1 MDHEN, CDR2 SYDVKM. This CDR3 is built from 15 residues.

The chain couples TRBV6-4 to TRBJ2-1; tentatively, D is TRBD1 (6 bases). With 5 bases removed from V and 12 bases from J, the gap between germline ends came to 11 bases. Germline V CDR1 and CDR2: MRHNA, SNTAGT. The length of the CDR3 is 11 residues. The CDR3 DNA reads TGTGCCAGCAGTCAAGGACAGATGCAGTTCTTC. Encoded protein: CASSQGQMQFF.

V is TRBV29-1 and J is TRBJ1-2, with D possibly TRBD1 on 5 matching bases. Trimming pared 3 bases from V and 6 bases from J, leaving 14 bases between. The CDR3 sequence is 13 residues long. Germline CDR1 and CDR2: SQVTM and ANQGSEA. The CDR3 nucleotides read TGCAGCGTTGAGGCAGGGTGGGTTGATGGCTACACCTTC. Amino acid sequence: CSVEAGWVDGYTF. Using reference TRBV29-1 and TRBJ1-2 for the parts outside the CDR3, the full variable domain is SAVISQKPSRDICQRGTSLTIQCQVDSQVTMMFWYRQQPGQSLTLIATANQGSEATYESGFVIDKFPISRPNLTFSTLTVSNMSPEDSSIYLCSVEAGWVDGYTFGSGTRLTVV.

V usage is TRBV18 and J usage is TRBJ1-5, with D tentatively TRBD1 (6 bases). Germline assignment: CDR1 KGHSH and CDR2 LQKENI. V was pared by 3 bases and J by 6 bases, with 18 bases between. The length of the CDR3 is 16 residues. As DNA, the CDR3 is TGTGCCAGCTCACCCGTCGGGGGCCCCGCCAGTCAGCCCCAGCATTTT. It encodes CASSPVGGPASQPQHF.

This chain joins TRBV29-1 and TRBJ2-7; D is possibly TRBD2 (6 bases). Germline V CDR1 and CDR2: SQVTM, ANQGSEA. V lost 7 bases to trimming and J lost 0 bases, with 16 bases between them. The CDR3 extends over 14 amino acids. The CDR3, as DNA: TGCAGCGCCATTTCGGTGGGGGGCTCCTACGAGCAGTACTTC. This gives the protein CSAISVGGSYEQYF.

This clone was detected only once. The CDR3 here is CASSIRNTEAFF. As DNA, the CDR3 is TGTGCCAGTAGTATAAGGAACACTGAAGCTTTCTTT. This sequence joins TRBV19 and TRBJ1-1; D remains ambiguous. With 2 bases removed from V and 1 base from J, the gap between germline ends came to 2 bases. The CDR3 has 12 residues. The V gene's germline CDR1 is LNHDA and CDR2 SQIVND (reference sequence).

The chain joins TRBV25-1 to TRBJ2-2; TRBD1 aligns across 7 bases. The ends lost 5 bases at V and 7 bases at J; junction bases unmatched: 10. Germline V CDR1 and CDR2: MGHDK, SYGVNS. The CDR3 is 15 residues long. The chain's CDR3 is CASSSARGFNGELFF. The CDR3 DNA is TGTGCCAGCAGTTCGGCCAGGGGGTTTAACGGGGAGCTGTTTTTT.

J is TRBJ1-4 and V is TRBV30; 8 bases line up with TRBD1. V lost 2 bases to trimming and J lost 7 bases; unmatched junction nucleotides: 9. CDR3 length: 15 residues. The germline V gene has CDR1 GTSNPN and CDR2 SVGIG (reference sequence). This CDR3 reads CAWSRETGVGEKLFF. The CDR3 DNA is TGTGCCTGGAGTCGCGAGACAGGGGTGGGTGAAAAACTGTTTTTT.

This chain links TRBV11-3 with TRBJ2-5; TRBD1 might be the D (6 bases). CDR1 is SGHNT and CDR2 is YENEEA in the germline V gene. Trimming took off 3 bases at V and 2 bases at J, with 10 bases between the two ends. The CDR3 runs to 14 residues. The DNA for the CDR3 is TGTGCCAGCAGCTTTGGGGACATACAAGAGACCCAGTACTTC. Translating gives CASSFGDIQETQYF.

CDR3 region: CAWSVRTGVSNQPQHF. The DNA of the CDR3 is TGTGCCTGGAGTGTAAGGACAGGAGTTAGCAATCAGCCCCAGCATTTT. This chain uses TRBV30 with TRBJ1-5; 7 bases map to TRBD1. This CDR3 spans 16 amino acids. Trimming took 0 bases from V and 0 from J; bases not matched to a gene: 5. Germline V gene data show CDR1 as GTSNPN and CDR2 as SVGIG (reference sequence).

The CDR3 loop reads CASSLGGSNYGYTF. The CDR3 DNA sequence: TGTGCCAGCAGCTTAGGGGGATCTAACTATGGCTACACCTTC. The V call is TRBV11-3, the J call TRBJ1-2; D remains ambiguous. The CDR3 has 14 amino acids. Germline CDR1 is SGHNT and CDR2 is YENEEA. V was shortened by 1 base and J by 0 bases, with 6 bases between the two germline ends.

This clone has a single count. The V gene is TRBV19, the J gene TRBJ1-2, with a possible D match to TRBD1 (6 bases). Germline values: CDR1 LNHDA, CDR2 SQIVND (reference sequence). The V and J ends lost 6 bases and 4 bases respectively, with 18 bases between them. The CDR3 loop spans 15 amino acids. The CDR3 coding sequence is TGTGCCAGTAGCCCCTCCCCTACAGGGCGCTATGGCTACACCTTC. Protein sequence: CASSPSPTGRYGYTF.

The chain combines TRBV4-1 with TRBJ1-1; D gene ambiguous. The V gene's germline CDR1 is MGHRA and CDR2 YSYEKL. This CDR3 spans 15 amino acids. Trimming took off 0 bases at V and 10 bases at J, with 18 bases between the two ends. CDR3 sequence reads: CASSQEGSLRIGAFF. CDR3 coding DNA: TGCGCCAGCAGCCAAGAAGGGTCACTTAGGATCGGAGCTTTCTTT.

There are a few counts of this clone. CDR3 in amino acids: CSSRRGQSTEAFF. The DNA of the CDR3 is TGCAGCTCTAGGAGGGGGCAAAGCACTGAAGCTTTCTTT. The rearrangement uses TRBV29-1 and TRBJ1-1; the match to TRBD1 covers 7 bases. CDR1 is SQVTM, CDR2 ANQGSEA, per germline. The J segment lost 4 bases and the V segment lost 8 bases, leaving 10 bases of the junction unmatched. The CDR3 spans 13 residues.

The rearrangement joins TRBV9 to TRBJ2-7; TRBD1 is a possible D gene (5 bases). CDR1 is SGDLS, CDR2 YYNGEE, per germline. The CDR3 is 14 residues long. The germline V and J ends were trimmed by 3 bases and 0 bases, with 10 bases remaining between them. The CDR3 spells CASSAQGTSYEQYF. The CDR3 DNA reads as TGTGCCAGCAGCGCGCAGGGTACCTCCTACGAGCAGTACTTC.

The V call is TRBV11-3, the J call TRBJ1-2, with D possibly being TRBD1 (5 bases). Trimming took 5 bases from V and 8 from J, leaving 21 bases between them. The V gene's germline CDR1 is SGHNT and CDR2 YENEEA. This CDR3 is built from 15 residues. CDR3 coding DNA: TGTGCCAGCAGCCCTAACAATCAGTTGGGGCGAGGCTACACCTTC. Translating gives CASSPNNQLGRGYTF. The full variable domain, completed using reference TRBV11-3 and TRBJ1-2, is EAGVVQSPRYKIIEKKQPVAFWCNPISGHNTLYWYLQNLGQGPELLIRYENEEAVDDSQLPKDRFSAERLKGVDSTLKIQPAELGDSAVYLCASSPNNQLGRGYTFGSGTRLTVV.

This clone rates as medium-sized. J is TRBJ1-6 and V is TRBV11-3; possible D gene TRBD1, 6 bases. The CDR3 contains 15 residues. Germline V CDR1 and CDR2: SGHNT, YENEEA. V lost 1 base and J lost 7, with 11 bases in between. In nucleotides, the CDR3 is TGTGCCAGCAGCTTAGTGTCGCAGGGGAATTCACCCCTCCACTTT. The encoded protein is CASSLVSQGNSPLHF.

This sequence joins TRBV28 and TRBJ2-6; D is unclear. Germline V gene data show CDR1 as MDHEN and CDR2 as SYDVKM. V gave up 1 base and J gave up 1 base, with 8 bases separating them. The CDR3 runs to 16 residues. CDR3 loop: CASSLFTLSGANVLTF. The CDR3 DNA sequence: TGTGCCAGCAGTTTATTTACGCTTTCTGGGGCCAACGTCCTGACTTTC.

Relative to its sample, this clone is medium-sized. The rearrangement links TRBV6-8 to TRBJ2-2, with TRBD1 identical over 9 bases. This CDR3 has 19 residues. Trimming at V came to 6 bases and at J to 2 bases, leaving 16 bases not matched to a gene. Germline CDR1 MNHGY, CDR2 SAAAGT. In nucleotides, the CDR3 is TGTGCCAGCAGCAATATTCAAAGGACAGGGGTGGTTAACACCGGGGAGCTGTTTTTT. Amino acid sequence: CASSNIQRTGVVNTGELFF.

By its share, this clone is medium-sized (0.01 to 0.1%). This rearrangement joins TRBV11-3 to TRBJ1-1, with D maybe TRBD1 (5 bases). Germline CDR1 and CDR2: SGHNT and YENEEA. This CDR3 has 16 residues. V was clipped by 5 bases and J by 6 bases, with 22 bases between them. In DNA, the CDR3 is TGTGCCAGCAGCCAAGCAGGCGGGCAGGGATTTTCTGAAGCTTTCTTT. Residues: CASSQAGGQGFSEAFF.

This clone occurred a few times. The chain recombines TRBV30 with TRBJ2-2; D might be TRBD2 (6 bases). Trimming pared 3 bases from V and 4 bases from J, leaving 12 bases between. The CDR3 length is 14 residues. Germline V CDR1 and CDR2: GTSNPN, SVGIG (reference sequence). CDR3 coding DNA: TGTGCCTGGAGCGGGACTCTATTCACCGGGGAGCTGTTTTTT. As protein: CAWSGTLFTGELFF.

V usage is TRBV11-3 and J usage is TRBJ1-4; 9 bases fit TRBD1. In germline, CDR1 is SGHNT, CDR2 YENEEA. Germline trimming cut 5 bases from V and 4 bases from J; bases unmatched to any gene: 11. This CDR3 has 17 residues. The CDR3 nucleotides are TGTGCCAGCAGCCTCGGACAGGGGAATCGACTTAATGAAAAACTGTTTTTT. Translated, it gives CASSLGQGNRLNEKLFF.

This clone was counted between two and nine times. The chain employs TRBV30 and TRBJ1-1; TRBD1 agrees at 10 bases. The CDR3 is 14 residues long. From germline, CDR1 is GTSNPN and CDR2 SVGIG (reference sequence). J was trimmed by 3 bases and V by 7 bases; bases with no gene match: 8. The CDR3 region is CASPRGTGDTEAFF. The CDR3 DNA reads as TGTGCCTCCCCACGGGGGACAGGGGACACTGAAGCTTTCTTT.

This clone turned up a few times. The rearrangement joins TRBV11-3 to TRBJ2-3; 7 positions agree with TRBD2. Germline CDR1 and CDR2: SGHNT and YENEEA. The ends lost 5 bases at V and 3 bases at J; junction bases unmatched: 8. This CDR3 has 15 amino acids. The DNA for the CDR3 is TGTGCCAGCAGCCCGGACCGGGGAGGGACAGATACGCAGTATTTT. Amino acid sequence: CASSPDRGGTDTQYF.

The chain recombines TRBV25-1 with TRBJ1-3; no reliable D call. Between the trimmed V and J ends, which lost 1 base and 4 bases, there was a span of 8 bases. This CDR3 comprises 14 residues. The germline CDR1 and CDR2 sequences are MGHDK and SYGVNS. CDR3 sequence: CASSESTRGNTIYF. CDR3 nucleotide sequence: TGTGCCAGCAGTGAATCTACGCGAGGAAACACCATATATTTT.

The J gene is TRBJ1-5, the V gene TRBV23-1; D gene uncertain. TRBV23-1 is marked as an open reading frame, function uncertain. This CDR3 contains 15 residues. The V end was cut by 6 bases, the J end by 0 bases, with 12 bases between. DNA of the CDR3: TGCGCCAGCAGCCAAGATTCAAATAGCAATCAGCCCCAGCATTTT. The encoded protein is CASSQDSNSNQPQHF.